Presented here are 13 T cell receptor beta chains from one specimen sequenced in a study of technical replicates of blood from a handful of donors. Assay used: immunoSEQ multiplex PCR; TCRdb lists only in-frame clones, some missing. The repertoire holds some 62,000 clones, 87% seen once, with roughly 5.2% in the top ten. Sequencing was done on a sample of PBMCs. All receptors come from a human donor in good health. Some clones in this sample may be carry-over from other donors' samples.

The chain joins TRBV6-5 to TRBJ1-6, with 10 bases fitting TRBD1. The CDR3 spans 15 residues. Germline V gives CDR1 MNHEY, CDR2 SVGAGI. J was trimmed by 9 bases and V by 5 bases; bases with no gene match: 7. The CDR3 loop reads CASSGQGVVGSPLHF. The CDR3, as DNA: TGTGCCAGCAGTGGACAGGGGGTAGTCGGTTCACCCCTCCACTTT.

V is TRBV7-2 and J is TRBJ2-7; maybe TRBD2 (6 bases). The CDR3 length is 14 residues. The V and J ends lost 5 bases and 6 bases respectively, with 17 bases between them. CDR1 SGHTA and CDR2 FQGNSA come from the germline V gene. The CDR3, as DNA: TGTGCCAGCAGCCGCTGGGACTCAAGCGCCGAGCAGTACTTC. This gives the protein CASSRWDSSAEQYF.

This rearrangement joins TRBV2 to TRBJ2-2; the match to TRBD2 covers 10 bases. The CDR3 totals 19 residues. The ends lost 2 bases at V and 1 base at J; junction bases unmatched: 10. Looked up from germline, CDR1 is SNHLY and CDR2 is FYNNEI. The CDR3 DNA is TGTGCCAGCAGTGAATCTCCTAGCGGGGGCCTTATGAACACCGGGGAGCTGTTTTTT. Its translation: CASSESPSGGLMNTGELFF.

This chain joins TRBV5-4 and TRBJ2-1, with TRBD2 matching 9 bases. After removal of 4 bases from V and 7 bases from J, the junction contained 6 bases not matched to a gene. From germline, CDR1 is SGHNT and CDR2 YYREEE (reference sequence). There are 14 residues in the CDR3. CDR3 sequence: CASSLSTSGNEQFF. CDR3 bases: TGTGCCAGCAGCCTAAGCACTAGCGGGAATGAGCAGTTCTTC. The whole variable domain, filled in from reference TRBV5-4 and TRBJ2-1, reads ETGVTQSPTHLIKTRGQQVTLRCSSQSGHNTVSWYQQALGQGPQFIFQYYREEENGRGNFPPRFSGLQFPNYSSELNVNALELDDSALYLCASSLSTSGNEQFFGPGTRLTVL.

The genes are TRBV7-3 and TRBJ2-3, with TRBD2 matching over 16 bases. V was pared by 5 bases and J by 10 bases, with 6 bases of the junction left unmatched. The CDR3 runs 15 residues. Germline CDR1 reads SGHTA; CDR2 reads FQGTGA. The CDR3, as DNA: TGTGCCAGCAGCCCGGGACTAGCGGGGGGGACCGCGCAGTATTTT. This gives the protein CASSPGLAGGTAQYF. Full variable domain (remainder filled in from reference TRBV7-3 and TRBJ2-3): GAGVSQTPSNKVTEKGKYVELRCDPISGHTALYWYRQSLGQGPEFLIYFQGTGAADDSGLPNDRFFAVRPEGSVSTLKIQRTERGDSAVYLCASSPGLAGGTAQYFGPGTRLTVL.

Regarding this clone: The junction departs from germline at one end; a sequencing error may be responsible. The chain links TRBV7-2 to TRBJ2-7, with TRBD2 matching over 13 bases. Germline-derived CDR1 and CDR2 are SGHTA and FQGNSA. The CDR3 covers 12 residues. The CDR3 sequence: CASSLSGTSGTF. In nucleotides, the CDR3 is TGTGCCAGCAGCTTATCAGGGACTAGCGGGACTTTC.

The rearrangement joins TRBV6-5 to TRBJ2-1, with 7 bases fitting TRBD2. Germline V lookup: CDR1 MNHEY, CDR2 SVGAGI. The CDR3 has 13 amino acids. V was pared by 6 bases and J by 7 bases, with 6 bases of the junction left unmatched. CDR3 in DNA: TGTGCCAGCAGGGCGGGGGACGGGAATGAGCAGTTCTTC. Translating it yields CASRAGDGNEQFF.

This chain's CDR3 is CASTLTGPVVTGELFF. DNA of the CDR3: TGTGCCAGCACGTTGACAGGGCCCGTAGTTACCGGGGAGCTGTTTTTT. The chain has TRBV5-4 and TRBJ2-2, with 7 bases lining up with TRBD1. CDR3 length equals 16 residues. The V segment lost 6 bases and the J segment 5 bases; nucleotides outside the gene matches: 13. Germline lookup yields CDR1 SGHNT and CDR2 YYREEE (reference sequence).

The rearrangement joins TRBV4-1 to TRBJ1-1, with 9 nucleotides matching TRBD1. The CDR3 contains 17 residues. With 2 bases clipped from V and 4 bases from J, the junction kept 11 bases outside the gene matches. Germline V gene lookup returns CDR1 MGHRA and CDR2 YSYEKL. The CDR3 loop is CASSQTGTGWVGTEAFF. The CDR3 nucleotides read TGCGCCAGCAGCCAAACCGGGACAGGGTGGGTGGGCACTGAAGCTTTCTTT.

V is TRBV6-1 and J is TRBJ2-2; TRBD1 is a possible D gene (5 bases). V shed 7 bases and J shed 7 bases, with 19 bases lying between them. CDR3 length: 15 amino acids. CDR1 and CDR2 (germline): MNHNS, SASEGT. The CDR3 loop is CASKGWTSQGGELFF. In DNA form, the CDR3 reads TGTGCCAGCAAGGGGTGGACAAGTCAAGGCGGGGAGCTGTTTTTT.

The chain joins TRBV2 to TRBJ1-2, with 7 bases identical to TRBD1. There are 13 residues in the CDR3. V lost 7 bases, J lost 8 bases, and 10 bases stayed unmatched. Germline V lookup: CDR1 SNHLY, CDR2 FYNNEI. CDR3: CASKEGGARGYTF. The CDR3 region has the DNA TGTGCCAGCAAGGAAGGGGGCGCGAGAGGCTACACCTTC.

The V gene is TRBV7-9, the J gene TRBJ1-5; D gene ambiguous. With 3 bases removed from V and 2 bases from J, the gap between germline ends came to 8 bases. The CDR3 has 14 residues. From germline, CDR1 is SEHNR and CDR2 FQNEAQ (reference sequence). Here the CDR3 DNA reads TGTGCCAGCAGCTTTGACATGGGCAATCAGCCCCAGCATTTT. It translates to CASSFDMGNQPQHF.

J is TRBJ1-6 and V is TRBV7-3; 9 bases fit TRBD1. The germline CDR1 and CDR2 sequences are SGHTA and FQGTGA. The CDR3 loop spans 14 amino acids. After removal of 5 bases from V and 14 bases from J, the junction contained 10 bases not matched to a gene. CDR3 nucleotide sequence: TGTGCCAGCAGCCAATCGGGACAGGGTACAACCCTCCACTTT. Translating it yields CASSQSGQGTTLHF.